These 11 T cell receptor beta chains originate from one sample sequenced in a study of cytomegalovirus exposure and HLA in healthy donors. It was with 60 Vbeta and 13 Jbeta primers that the PCR ran. Sequencing used immunoSEQ multiplex PCR; TCRdb keeps in-frame clones, though not all of them. The data hold 110,000 to 150,000 clones, with roughly three quarters observed a single time. The specimen sequenced was PBMCs. The receptors stem from a young man in good health and CMV-seronegative.

The chain employs TRBV12-5 and TRBJ2-7; a weak D match, TRBD1 (5 bases). The CDR3 sequence is 12 residues long. Trimming removed 3 bases from V and 4 bases from J, with 7 bases in between. The germline V gene encodes CDR1 LGHNT and CDR2 FRNRAP. CDR3 nucleotides: TGTGCTAGTGGTTTACAGGATTACGAGCAGTACTTC. This encodes CASGLQDYEQYF.

The chain carries TRBV6-5 and TRBJ2-7, with TRBD1 identical over 9 bases. The CDR3 is 12 amino acids. V was clipped by 5 bases and J by 7 bases; unmatched bases: 3. CDR1 is MNHEY, CDR2 SVGAGI, per germline. CDR3: CASSRGTGEQYF. DNA for the CDR3: TGTGCCAGCAGTCGAGGGACAGGGGAGCAGTACTTC.

The chain uses TRBV30 and TRBJ1-2; 7 nucleotides align to TRBD1. This CDR3 has 13 residues. Germline V lookup: CDR1 GTSNPN, CDR2 SVGIG (reference sequence). V lost 5 bases to trimming and J lost 4 bases; unmatched junction nucleotides: 7. The DNA for the CDR3 is TGTGCCTGGGGAACAGGGGACGGCTATGGCTACACCTTC. Translation: CAWGTGDGYGYTF. Based on the CDR3 plus reference TRBV30 and TRBJ1-2, the full variable domain is SQTIHQWPATLVQPVGSPLSLECTVEGTSNPNLYWYRQAAGRGLQLLFYSVGIGQISSEVPQNLSASRPQDRQFILSSKKLLLSDSGFYLCAWGTGDGYGYTFGSGTRLTVV.

The gene calls are TRBV5-1 and TRBJ2-1; TRBD2 agrees at 11 bases. Germline lookup yields CDR1 SGHRS and CDR2 YFSETQ. Losses at the gene ends were 2 bases for V and 5 bases for J; bases not matched to a gene: 18. This CDR3 has 20 residues. The CDR3 reads CASSLSSGLRSGGAHNEQFF. The CDR3 nucleotides are TGCGCCAGCAGCTTATCCTCGGGACTCCGTAGCGGGGGGGCACACAATGAGCAGTTCTTC.

This clone appeared a few times. The chain combines TRBV5-1 with TRBJ1-2; TRBD1 is a possible D gene (6 bases). Germline CDR1 and CDR2: SGHRS and YFSETQ. The CDR3 consists of 15 residues. V was clipped by 0 bases and J by 6 bases, with 15 bases between them. The CDR3 nucleotides read TGCGCCAGCAGCTTGGGTCTGGGGGCGCAGAATGGCTACACCTTC. Encoded protein: CASSLGLGAQNGYTF.

This chain connects TRBV6-6 to TRBJ1-1, with TRBD1 as a possible D gene (5 bases). V was clipped by 7 bases and J by 5 bases, with 14 bases between them. The CDR3 is 13 residues long. CDR1 and CDR2 from the germline V gene are MNHNY and SVGAGI (reference sequence). The CDR3 is CASTDLRGTEAFF. Written as DNA, the CDR3 is TGTGCCAGCACGGATCTGCGGGGGACTGAAGCTTTCTTT.

This clone has a handful of counts. The V call is TRBV12-5, the J call TRBJ2-2; weak D call: TRBD2 (5 bases). The V gene's germline CDR1 is LGHNT and CDR2 FRNRAP. The CDR3 spans 14 residues. V lost 9 bases and J 0 bases, leaving 11 bases between the germline ends. CDR3 loop: CASRPGTNTGELFF. In DNA, the CDR3 is TGTGCTAGCCGACCGGGGACGAACACCGGGGAGCTGTTTTTT.

This chain connects TRBV6-5 to TRBJ1-2, with 9 bases that match TRBD1. CDR1 is MNHEY and CDR2 is SVGAGI in the germline V gene. The CDR3 has 15 residues. Trimming took 7 bases from V and 6 from J; bases not matched to a gene: 12. The CDR3 DNA reads TGTGCCAGCAACTCTAGGGACAGGGCAAGAGATGGCTACACCTTC. The encoded protein is CASNSRDRARDGYTF.

The chain couples TRBV15 to TRBJ1-2, with a tentative D call TRBD1 (5 bases). Germline CDR1 reads LNHNV; CDR2 reads YYDKDF (reference sequence). The CDR3 is 13 residues long. The V end lost 3 bases, the J end lost 5 bases, and 10 bases lay between the germline ends. The CDR3 DNA follows: TGTGCCACCAGCAGTGCCCAGGGATATGGCTACACCTTC. The encoded protein is CATSSAQGYGYTF.

The chain employs TRBV19 and TRBJ2-3, with D possibly matching TRBD1 (6 bases). The germline CDR1 and CDR2 sequences are LNHDA and SQIVND (reference sequence). Trimming cost V 6 bases and J 1 base, with 20 bases left between them. This CDR3 spans 17 amino acids. In DNA, the CDR3 is TGTGCCAGTAGCTCTTATTACAGGGACGTGCGCACAGATACGCAGTATTTT. Its translation: CASSSYYRDVRTDTQYF.

The chain combines TRBV12-5 with TRBJ1-2; D possibly corresponds to TRBD1 (6 bases). The CDR3 loop spans 15 amino acids. Germline V CDR1 and CDR2: LGHNT, FRNRAP. Trimming stripped 2 bases from V and 5 bases from J, with 15 bases between. The CDR3 spells CASGLYAGAEYGYTF. For the CDR3, the DNA is TGTGCTAGTGGTTTGTATGCAGGGGCTGAATATGGCTACACCTTC. Full variable domain (remainder filled in from reference TRBV12-5 and TRBJ1-2): DARVTQTPRHKVTEMGQEVTMRCQPILGHNTVFWYRQTMMQGLELLAYFRNRAPLDDSGMPKDRFSAEMPDATLATLKIQPSEPRDSAVYFCASGLYAGAEYGYTFGSGTRLTVV.